The 8 T cell receptor beta chains below all came from one sample that was sequenced in a study of blood T cell repertoires in COVID-19. Measured with immunoSEQ multiplex PCR; TCRdb has only the in-frame clones, and not every one. The data show approximately 59,000 clones, roughly 77% seen once. The specimen was peripheral blood. The source of these receptors is a man older than 75 with acute or convalescent COVID-19.

The chain combines TRBV7-9 with TRBJ2-2; 12 bases line up with TRBD1. The ends lost 5 bases at V and 7 bases at J; junction bases unmatched: 11. This CDR3 contains 17 residues. The germline V gene has CDR1 SEHNR and CDR2 FQNEAQ (reference sequence). The DNA of the CDR3 is TGTGCCAGCAGCCCCTTGCGGGACAGGGGGCCGGTCGGGGAGCTGTTTTTT. Protein: CASSPLRDRGPVGELFF.

V is TRBV30 and J is TRBJ2-5; 10 bases are shared with TRBD1. The CDR3 consists of 16 residues. Per germline, CDR1 GTSNPN and CDR2 SVGIG (reference sequence). J lost 5 bases, V lost 0 bases, and 9 bases had no gene match. The CDR3 DNA sequence: TGTGCCTGGAGTGTAGGCGGGACAGGGGATTCGGAGACCCAGTACTTC. It translates to CAWSVGGTGDSETQYF. Looking up the rest from reference TRBV30 and TRBJ2-5 gives the full variable domain: SQTIHQWPATLVQPVGSPLSLECTVEGTSNPNLYWYRQAAGRGLQLLFYSVGIGQISSEVPQNLSASRPQDRQFILSSKKLLLSDSGFYLCAWSVGGTGDSETQYFGPGTRLLVL.

This clone was seen a handful of times. The rearrangement joins TRBV4-1 to TRBJ2-4, with TRBD2 identical over 9 bases. The junction had 11 bases not matched to a gene; V was cut back by 4 bases and J by 7 bases. Per germline, CDR1 MGHRA and CDR2 YSYEKL. The CDR3 is 16 residues long. This CDR3 reads CASSPRPLREGNIQYF. CDR3 DNA: TGCGCCAGCAGCCCGCGCCCGTTGCGGGAGGGGAACATTCAGTACTTC.

The chain couples TRBV9 to TRBJ1-1; no definite D call. CDR3 length: 14 residues. CDR1 is SGDLS, CDR2 YYNGEE, per germline. V lost 5 bases and J lost 2, with 13 bases in between. DNA for the CDR3: TGTGCCAGCAGTCCTCGGAGTCTAAACACTGAAGCTTTCTTT. Residues: CASSPRSLNTEAFF. The entire variable domain, with the rest obtained from reference TRBV9 and TRBJ1-1, is as follows: DSGVTQTPKHLITATGQRVTLRCSPRSGDLSVYWYQQSLDQGLQFLIQYYNGEERAKGNILERFSAQQFPDLHSELNLSSLELGDSALYFCASSPRSLNTEAFFGQGTRLTVV.

The V gene is TRBV19, the J gene TRBJ1-5; possible D gene TRBD1, 5 bases. The CDR3 is 13 residues long. Germline V gene data show CDR1 as LNHDA and CDR2 as SQIVND (reference sequence). Between the trimmed V and J ends, which lost 2 bases and 7 bases, there was a span of 9 bases. CDR3: CASSIRGGQPQHF. The CDR3 coding sequence is TGTGCCAGTAGTATAAGGGGTGGGCAGCCCCAGCATTTT.

There are a few counts of this clone. This chain uses TRBV10-3 with TRBJ1-1; D remains unclear. CDR1 is ENHRY and CDR2 is SYGVKD in the germline V gene. V lost 0 bases, J lost 3 bases, and 8 bases lay in between. This CDR3 comprises 14 residues. CDR3 bases: TGTGCCATCAGTGAGTCGACTCTGTACACTGAAGCTTTCTTT. Translated, it gives CAISESTLYTEAFF.

This sequence joins TRBV5-4 and TRBJ2-1, with TRBD2 matching over 8 bases. This CDR3 spans 15 amino acids. Trimming removed 4 bases from V and 3 bases from J; junction bases left unmatched: 6. Germline lookup yields CDR1 SGHNT and CDR2 YYREEE (reference sequence). The CDR3 spells CASSLRAGGYNEQFF. The CDR3 DNA follows: TGTGCCAGCAGCCTTCGGGCGGGGGGCTACAATGAGCAGTTCTTC.

This clone was picked up one time. V usage is TRBV4-1 and J usage is TRBJ1-6; tentative D call: TRBD1 (5 bases). Trimming cost V 1 base and J 11 bases, with 9 bases left between them. The CDR3 loop spans 13 amino acids. In germline, CDR1 is MGHRA, CDR2 YSYEKL. This CDR3 reads CASSQVRGPPLHF. The CDR3 DNA sequence: TGCGCCAGCAGCCAAGTAAGGGGCCCACCCCTCCACTTT.